The entry below gives a single T cell receptor (beta chain) sequence along with its context. No antigen is known for it. The length of the CDR3 is 20 residues. Trimming left V 1 base short and J 0 bases short, with 22 bases between. Germline assignment: CDR1 KGHSH and CDR2 LQKENI. These data come from a study of shared clonotypes between healthy human individuals. Turning to the study itself: CD4 naive and memory got three plates each, CD8 naive two, CD8 memory one.

The protocol was immunoSEQ multiplex PCR, while the TCRdb copy is restricted to in-frame clones and leaves out a portion. Of about 2 million clones in the sample, 95% were seen once. Whole-study results and caveats: The sharing of roughly 5% of naive CD4 clonotypes was seen across several donors.

This TCR was sampled from a man aged 18 to 30 in good health. The chain employs TRBV18 and TRBJ2-1, with D perhaps matching TRBD2 (6 bases). Sequenced sample: naive CD4+ T cells sorted from blood. Subset denoted: CD45RA+ positively selected. In DNA form, the CDR3 reads TGTGCCAGCTCACCACGTTTGAGGGAGGTGGGTCTGAGCTCCTACAATGAGCAGTTCTTC. Amino acid sequence: CASSPRLREVGLSSYNEQFF. Drawing the rest from reference TRBV18 and TRBJ2-1, the complete variable domain is NAGVMQNPRHLVRRRGQEARLRCSPMKGHSHVYWYRQLPEEGLKFMVYLQKENIIDESGMPKERFSAEFPKEGPSILRIQQVVRGDSAAYFCASSPRLREVGLSSYNEQFFGPGTRLTVL.